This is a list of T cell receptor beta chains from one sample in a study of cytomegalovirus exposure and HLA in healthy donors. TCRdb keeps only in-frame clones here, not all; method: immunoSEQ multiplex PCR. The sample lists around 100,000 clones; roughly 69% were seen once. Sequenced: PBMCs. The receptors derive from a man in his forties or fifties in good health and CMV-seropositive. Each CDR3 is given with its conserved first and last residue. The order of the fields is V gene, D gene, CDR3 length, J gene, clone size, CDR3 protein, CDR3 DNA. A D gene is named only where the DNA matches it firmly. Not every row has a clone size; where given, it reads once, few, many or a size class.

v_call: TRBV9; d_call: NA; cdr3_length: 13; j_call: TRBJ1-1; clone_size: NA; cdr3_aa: CASQPRASIDAFF; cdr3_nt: TGTGCCAGCCAACCGCGGGCGTCGATCGACGCTTTCTTT
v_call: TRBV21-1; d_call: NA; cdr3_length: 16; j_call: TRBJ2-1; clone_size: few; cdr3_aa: CASSKHRESSYNEQFF; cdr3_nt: TGTGCCAGCAGCAAACACCGCGAAAGCTCCTACAATGAGCAGTTCTTC
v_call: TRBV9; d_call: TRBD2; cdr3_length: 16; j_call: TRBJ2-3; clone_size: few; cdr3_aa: CASSASGGASGDTQYF; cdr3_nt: TGTGCCAGCAGCGCTAGCGGGGGGGCTTCAGGGGATACGCAGTATTTT
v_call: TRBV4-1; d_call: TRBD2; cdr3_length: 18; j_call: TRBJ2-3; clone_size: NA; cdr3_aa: CASSQVSRGATGTDTQYF; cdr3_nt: TGCGCCAGCAGCCAAGTATCGCGGGGGGCCACTGGCACAGATACGCAGTATTTT
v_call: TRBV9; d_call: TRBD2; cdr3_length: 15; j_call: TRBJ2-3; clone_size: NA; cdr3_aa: CASSAGLAGSDTQYF; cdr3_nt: TGTGCCAGCAGCGCTGGACTAGCGGGCTCAGATACGCAGTATTTT
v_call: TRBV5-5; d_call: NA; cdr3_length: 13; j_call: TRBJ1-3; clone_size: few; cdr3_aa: CASTPGSGNTIYF; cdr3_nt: TGTGCCAGTACCCCGGGGTCTGGAAACACCATATATTTT
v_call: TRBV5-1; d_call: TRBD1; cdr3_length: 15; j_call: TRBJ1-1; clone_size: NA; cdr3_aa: CASSSRDRGPAEAFF; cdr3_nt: TGCGCCAGCAGCTCACGGGACAGGGGGCCGGCTGAAGCTTTCTTT
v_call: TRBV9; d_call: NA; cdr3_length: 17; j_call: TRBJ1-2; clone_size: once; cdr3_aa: CASSVDGTEGRNYGYTF; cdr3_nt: TGTGCCAGCAGCGTAGACGGGACGGAGGGACGTAACTATGGCTACACCTTC
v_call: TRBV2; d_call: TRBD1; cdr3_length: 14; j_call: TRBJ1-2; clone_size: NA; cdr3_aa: CASTPDRANYGYTF; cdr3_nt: TGTGCCAGCACCCCGGACAGGGCCAACTATGGCTACACCTTC
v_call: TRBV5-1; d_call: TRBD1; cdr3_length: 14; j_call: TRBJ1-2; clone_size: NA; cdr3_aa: CASGATGSNYGYTF; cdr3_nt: TGCGCCAGCGGGGCGACAGGGTCTAACTATGGCTACACCTTC
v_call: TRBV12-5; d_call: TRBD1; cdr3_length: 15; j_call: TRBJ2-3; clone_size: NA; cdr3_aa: CASGPKGQGADTQYF; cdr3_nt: TGTGCTAGTGGCCCGAAGGGACAGGGGGCAGATACGCAGTATTTT
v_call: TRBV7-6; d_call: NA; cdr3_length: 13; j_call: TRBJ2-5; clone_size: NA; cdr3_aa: CASSSYREETQYF; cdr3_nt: TGTGCCAGCAGCTCTTACAGGGAAGAGACCCAGTACTTC
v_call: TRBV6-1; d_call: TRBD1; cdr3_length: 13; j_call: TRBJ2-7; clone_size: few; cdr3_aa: CASVNRGRYEQYF; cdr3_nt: TGTGCCAGCGTAAACAGGGGGCGGTACGAGCAGTACTTC
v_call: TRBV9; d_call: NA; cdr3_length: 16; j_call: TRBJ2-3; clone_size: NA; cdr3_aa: CASSPRPGRETDTQYF; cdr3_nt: TGTGCCAGCAGCCCCCGCCCGGGGAGAGAGACAGATACGCAGTATTTT
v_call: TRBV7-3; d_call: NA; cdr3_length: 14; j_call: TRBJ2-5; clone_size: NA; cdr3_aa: CASSLNAGEETRYF; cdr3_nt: TGTGCCAGCAGCTTAAATGCAGGGGAAGAGACCCGGTACTTC
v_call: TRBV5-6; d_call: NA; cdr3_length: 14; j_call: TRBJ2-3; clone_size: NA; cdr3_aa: CASSWDTSTDTQYF; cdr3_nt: TGTGCCAGCAGCTGGGACACTAGCACAGATACGCAGTATTTT
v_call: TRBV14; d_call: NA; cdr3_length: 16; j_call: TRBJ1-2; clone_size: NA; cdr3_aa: CASSPRSGVTAYGYTF; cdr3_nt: TGTGCCAGCAGCCCCCGGTCGGGAGTCACCGCCTATGGCTACACCTTC
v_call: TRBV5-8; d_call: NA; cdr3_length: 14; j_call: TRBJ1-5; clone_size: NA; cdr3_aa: CASSLGQINQPQHF; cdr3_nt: TGTGCCAGCAGCTTGGGACAGATCAATCAGCCCCAGCATTTT
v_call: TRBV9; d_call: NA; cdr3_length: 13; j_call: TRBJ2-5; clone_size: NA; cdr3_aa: CASSADRGETQYF; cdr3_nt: TGTGCCAGCAGCGCCGATCGGGGAGAGACCCAGTACTTC
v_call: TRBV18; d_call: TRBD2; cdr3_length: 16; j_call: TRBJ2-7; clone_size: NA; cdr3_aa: CASSPRGAGSSYEQYF; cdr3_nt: TGTGCCAGCTCTCCCCGGGGAGCGGGATCCTCCTACGAGCAGTACTTC
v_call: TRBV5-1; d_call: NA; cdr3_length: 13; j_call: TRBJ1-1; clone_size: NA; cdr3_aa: CASSLDPGMETFF; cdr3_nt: TGCGCCAGCAGCTTGGACCCGGGGATGGAAACTTTCTTT
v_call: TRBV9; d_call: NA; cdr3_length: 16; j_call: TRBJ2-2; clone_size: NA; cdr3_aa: CASRRGAAQRAGELFF; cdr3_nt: TGTGCCAGCCGGAGGGGTGCAGCCCAACGGGCCGGGGAGCTGTTTTTT
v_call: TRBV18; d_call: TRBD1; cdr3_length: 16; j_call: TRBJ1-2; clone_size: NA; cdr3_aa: CASSPMRNGQGYGYTF; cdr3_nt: TGTGCCAGCTCACCCATGAGAAACGGACAGGGCTATGGCTACACCTTC
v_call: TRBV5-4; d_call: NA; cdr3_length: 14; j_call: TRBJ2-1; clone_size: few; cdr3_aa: CASSLELANNEQFF; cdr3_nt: TGTGCCAGCAGCTTGGAGCTAGCGAACAATGAGCAGTTCTTC
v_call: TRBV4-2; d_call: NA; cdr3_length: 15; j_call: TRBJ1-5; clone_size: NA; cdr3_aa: CASSQAGRGNQPQHF; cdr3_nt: TGTGCCAGCAGCCAAGCCGGCAGGGGAAATCAGCCCCAGCATTTT
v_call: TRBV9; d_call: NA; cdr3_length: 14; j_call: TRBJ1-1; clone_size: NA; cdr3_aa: CASSVGGQNTEAFF; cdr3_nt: TGTGCCAGCAGCGTGGGTGGGCAGAACACTGAAGCTTTCTTT
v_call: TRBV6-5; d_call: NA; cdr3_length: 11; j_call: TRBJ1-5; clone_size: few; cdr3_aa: CASSEPGPQHF; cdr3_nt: TGTGCCAGCAGTGAACCGGGGCCCCAGCATTTT
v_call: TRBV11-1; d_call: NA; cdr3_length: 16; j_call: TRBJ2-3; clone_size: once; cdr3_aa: CASSSTGHGRTDTQYF; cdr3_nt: TGTGCCAGCAGCTCCACAGGGCACGGTAGAACAGATACGCAGTATTTT
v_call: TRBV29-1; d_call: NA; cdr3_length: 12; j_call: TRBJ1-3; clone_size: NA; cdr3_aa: CSVGGGGNTIYF; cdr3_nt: TGCAGCGTTGGGGGAGGGGGAAACACCATATATTTT
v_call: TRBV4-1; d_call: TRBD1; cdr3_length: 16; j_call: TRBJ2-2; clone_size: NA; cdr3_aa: CASSQSAGGDTGELFF; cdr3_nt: TGCGCCAGCAGCCAAAGCGCAGGGGGAGACACCGGGGAGCTGTTTTTT
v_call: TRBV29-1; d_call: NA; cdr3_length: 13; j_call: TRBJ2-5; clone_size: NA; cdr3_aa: CSARGFSQETQYF; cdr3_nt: TGCAGCGCCCGGGGGTTCAGTCAAGAGACCCAGTACTTC
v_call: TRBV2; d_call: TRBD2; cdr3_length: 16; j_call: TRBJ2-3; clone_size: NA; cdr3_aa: CASSEWLAASTDTQYF; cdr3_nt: TGTGCCAGCAGTGAATGGCTAGCGGCTAGCACAGATACGCAGTATTTT
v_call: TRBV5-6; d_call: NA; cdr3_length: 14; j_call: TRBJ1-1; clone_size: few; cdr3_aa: CASSSRFRGTEAFF; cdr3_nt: TGTGCCAGCAGTTCGCGATTTAGGGGGACTGAAGCTTTCTTT
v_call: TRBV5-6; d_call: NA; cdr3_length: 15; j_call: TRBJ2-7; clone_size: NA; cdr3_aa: CASSSTIDGVYEQYF; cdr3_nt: TGTGCCAGCAGCTCGACCATAGACGGAGTCTACGAGCAGTACTTC
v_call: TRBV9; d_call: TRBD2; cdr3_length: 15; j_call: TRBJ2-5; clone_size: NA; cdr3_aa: CASSVAGGPQETQYF; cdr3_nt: TGTGCCAGCAGCGTAGCGGGAGGACCCCAAGAGACCCAGTACTTC
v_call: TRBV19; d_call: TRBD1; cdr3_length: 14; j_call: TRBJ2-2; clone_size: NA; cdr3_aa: CASNPGGESGELFF; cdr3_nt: TGTGCCAGTAACCCAGGGGGCGAGAGCGGGGAGCTGTTTTTT
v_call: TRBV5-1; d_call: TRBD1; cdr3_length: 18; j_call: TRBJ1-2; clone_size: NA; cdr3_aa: CASSPTPPGQGAFDVYTF; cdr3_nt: TGCGCCAGCAGCCCAACCCCACCGGGACAGGGGGCGTTTGATGTCTACACCTTC
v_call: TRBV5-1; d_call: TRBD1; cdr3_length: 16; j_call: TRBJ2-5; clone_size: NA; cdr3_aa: CASSLGGQSSQETQYF; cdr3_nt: TGCGCCAGCAGCTTGGGGGGACAGTCGTCCCAAGAGACCCAGTACTTC
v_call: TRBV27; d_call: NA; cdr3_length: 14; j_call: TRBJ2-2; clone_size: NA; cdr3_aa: CASTTSSNTGELFF; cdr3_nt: TGTGCCAGCACTACTTCTTCGAACACCGGGGAGCTGTTTTTT
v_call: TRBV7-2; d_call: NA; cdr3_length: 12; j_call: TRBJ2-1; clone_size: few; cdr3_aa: CASSLGFREQFF; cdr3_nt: TGTGCCAGCAGCTTAGGGTTCAGGGAGCAGTTCTTC
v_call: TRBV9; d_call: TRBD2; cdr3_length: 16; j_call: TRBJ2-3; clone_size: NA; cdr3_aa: CASSLARGLRTDTQYF; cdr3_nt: TGTGCCAGCAGCCTCGCCCGGGGACTACGCACAGATACGCAGTATTTT
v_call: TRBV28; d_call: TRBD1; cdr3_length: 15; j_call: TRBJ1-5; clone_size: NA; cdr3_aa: CASIPWTGGNQPQHF; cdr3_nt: TGTGCCAGCATTCCCTGGACAGGGGGAAATCAGCCCCAGCATTTT
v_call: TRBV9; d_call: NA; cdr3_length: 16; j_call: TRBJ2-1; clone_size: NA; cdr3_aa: CASSVAGGGAYNEQFF; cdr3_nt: TGTGCCAGCAGCGTAGCGGGCGGGGGCGCCTACAATGAGCAGTTCTTC
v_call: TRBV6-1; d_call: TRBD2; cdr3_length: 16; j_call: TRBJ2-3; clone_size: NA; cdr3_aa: CASSAYSGTSTDTQYF; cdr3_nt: TGTGCCAGCAGTGCCTACTCCGGGACTAGTACAGATACGCAGTATTTT
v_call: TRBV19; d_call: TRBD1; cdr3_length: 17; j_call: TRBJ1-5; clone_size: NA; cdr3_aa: CASTLGGQKRIHQPQHF; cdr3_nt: TGTGCCAGTACCCTAGGGGGACAGAAAAGGATCCATCAGCCCCAGCATTTT
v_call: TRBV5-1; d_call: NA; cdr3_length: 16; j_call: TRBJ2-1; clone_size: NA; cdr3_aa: CASSSLGAETYNEQFF; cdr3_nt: TGCGCCAGCAGCTCCCTTGGAGCGGAGACCTACAATGAGCAGTTCTTC
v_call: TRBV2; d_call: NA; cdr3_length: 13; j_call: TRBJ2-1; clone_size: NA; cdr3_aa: CASGQGGGNEQFF; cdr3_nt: TGTGCCAGCGGCCAGGGAGGAGGCAATGAGCAGTTCTTC
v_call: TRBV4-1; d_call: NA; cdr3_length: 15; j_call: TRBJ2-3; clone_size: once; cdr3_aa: CASSQDGDALDTQYF; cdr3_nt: TGCGCCAGCAGCCAAGATGGAGATGCCCTTGATACGCAGTATTTT
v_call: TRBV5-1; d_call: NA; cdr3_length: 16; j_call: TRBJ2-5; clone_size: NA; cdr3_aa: CASSFPDRGPQETQYF; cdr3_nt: TGCGCCAGCAGCTTCCCTGATAGAGGGCCCCAAGAGACCCAGTACTTC
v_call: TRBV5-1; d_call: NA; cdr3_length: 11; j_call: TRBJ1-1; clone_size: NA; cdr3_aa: CASTQGTEAFF; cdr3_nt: TGCGCCAGCACCCAGGGAACTGAAGCTTTCTTT
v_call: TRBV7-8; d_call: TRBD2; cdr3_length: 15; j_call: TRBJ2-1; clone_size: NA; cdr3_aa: CASTTGLADYNEQFF; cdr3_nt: TGTGCCAGCACCACGGGACTAGCGGATTACAATGAGCAGTTCTTC
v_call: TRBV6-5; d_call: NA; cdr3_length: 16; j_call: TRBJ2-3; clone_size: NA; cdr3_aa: CASSSNGFSSTDTQYF; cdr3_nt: TGTGCCAGCAGTTCCAACGGGTTTTCTAGCACAGATACGCAGTATTTT
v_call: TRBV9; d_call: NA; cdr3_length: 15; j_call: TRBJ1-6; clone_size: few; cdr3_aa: CASSVGPGRESPLHF; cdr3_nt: TGTGCCAGCAGCGTAGGCCCAGGGAGGGAATCACCCCTCCACTTT
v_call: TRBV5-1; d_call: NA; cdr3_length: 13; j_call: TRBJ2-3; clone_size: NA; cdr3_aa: CASSPSQGDTQYF; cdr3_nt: TGCGCCAGCAGCCCTTCCCAGGGAGATACGCAGTATTTT
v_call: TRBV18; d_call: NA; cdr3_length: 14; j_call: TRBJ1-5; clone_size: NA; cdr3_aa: CASSPSSGNQPQHF; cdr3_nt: TGTGCCAGCTCACCAAGCAGCGGCAATCAGCCCCAGCATTTT
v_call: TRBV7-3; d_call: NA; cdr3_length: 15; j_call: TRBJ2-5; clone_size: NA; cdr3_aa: CASSLVPTSTETQYF; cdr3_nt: TGTGCCAGCAGCCTCGTCCCGACTAGTACGGAGACCCAGTACTTC
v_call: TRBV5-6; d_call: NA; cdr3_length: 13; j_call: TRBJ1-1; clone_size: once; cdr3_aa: CASRRRRDYEAFF; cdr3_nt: TGTGCCAGCAGGCGGCGTCGTGACTATGAAGCTTTCTTT
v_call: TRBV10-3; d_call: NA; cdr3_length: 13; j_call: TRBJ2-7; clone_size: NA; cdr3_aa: CATHGGRTYEQYF; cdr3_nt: TGTGCCACCCACGGCGGGCGGACCTACGAGCAGTACTTC
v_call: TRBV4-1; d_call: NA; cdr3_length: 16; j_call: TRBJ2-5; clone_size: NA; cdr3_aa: CAGSQDGTGNGETQYF; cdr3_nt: TGCGCCGGCAGCCAAGATGGTACAGGGAATGGAGAGACCCAGTACTTC
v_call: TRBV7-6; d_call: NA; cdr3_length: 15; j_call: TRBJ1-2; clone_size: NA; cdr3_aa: CASSLQASGTAGYTF; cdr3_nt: TGTGCCAGCAGCCTTCAAGCGTCCGGGACTGCGGGCTACACCTTC